This T cell receptor (beta chain) was observed in a study of T cell clonality in common variable immunodeficiency (dated by TCRdb to the mid-2010s). The paper as a whole reports these results and caveats: Even though DNA input was the same, control samples had an average of about 89,000 unique sequences each, compared with approximately 30,000 in CVID samples. It was noted by the authors that sequencing of the repertoires of T cell subpopulations would be needed to clarify the cause of the increased clonality in CVID. Increased TCRbeta clonality was found in CVID subjects compared with healthy controls (t-test p = 0.018), with the increase being most characteristic of about a third of subjects. CVID TCRbeta sequences were reported to have fewer deletions and N-nucleotide insertions and to lack highly modified clones with 13 or more V deletions. CVID subjects shared fewer TCRbeta clones with each other than healthy controls did (p < 0.0001). Differences among patients in the CVID cohort limited the correlations between repertoire features and clinical complications.

For sequencing input, CVID and control samples contributed equivalent amounts of genomic DNA. For every sample, a 60 bp segment covering the rearranged TCRbeta CDR3 region was amplified and then sequenced. The immunoSEQ assay, a bias-corrected multiplex PCR with high-throughput sequencing, was employed for TCRbeta amplification. The study's own analysis went as follows. Every unique nucleotide sequence counted as a clone and was annotated with V, D and J genes, copy number and frequency. Sequences were labeled productive if in frame, and non-productive if out of frame or containing stop codons. As previously described, clonality was calculated on the basis of Shannon's entropy. Mean CDR3 Kyte-Doolittle hydropathy was derived from the predicted amino acid sequences of productive clones. Scaled V gene usage was hierarchically clustered using Manhattan distance and complete linkage with the R hclust function. Sharing of clones by CDR3 amino acid sequence was evaluated through resampling of 12 repertoires per group over 100 rounds. The repertoires were searched for about 68 published EBV-specific TCRbeta sequences and a few hundred published CMV-specific TCRbeta sequences. After a couple of CVID samples that produced fewer than 10,000 sequences were dropped from the analysis, a few dozen CVID repertoires remained. Imported from immuneACCESS, the table was reduced by TCRdb to in-frame sequences with V and J called. These copies leave out some clones; in studies compared against another copy, an unresolved V gene accounts for under half, and the cause of the remainder is not known. V and J calls and clone size are as listed in that table; D and trimming were resolved from the DNA. With approximately 50,000 clones recorded, this sample contains no clone counted only once. Under 0.9% of the sample belongs to the ten largest clones.

Compared with germline, V lacks 5 bases and J lacks 7 bases; bases without a gene match: 12. CDR1 and CDR2 were assigned from the germline V gene (reference sequence) as SGHKS and YYEKEE. Including the terminal cysteine and phenylalanine, the CDR3 comprises 15 residues. Of the CDR3's DNA, 36 bases were read; they are in frame from base 1. There are a few counts of this clone. Its recognized antigen is unknown. The read falls 3 residues short of the CDR3 end, and the missing part is taken from the germline J gene. Predominantly Caucasian heritage was noted among both the CVID patients and the healthy controls. Heparinized peripheral whole blood samples of roughly 5 to 8.5 ml were obtained from each donor. Genomic DNA from adults with common variable immune deficiency (CVID) and from healthy adult controls was the source for sequencing TCRbeta CDR3 repertoires. A total of around 22 healthy adult volunteers (approximately 12 female and approximately 10 male; age range about 23 to 75 years, mean age roughly 34) were included in the control group. Diluted blood was subjected to density centrifugation over Hypaque 1077 or Ficoll-Paque for isolation of peripheral blood mononuclear cells. Genomic DNA was extracted from unsorted mononuclear cells by Qiagen column purification or by a centrifugation-based method.

The sequence is built from TRBV5-5 and TRBJ1-2; the junction holds 9 bases that match TRBD1. The sequence derives from a person aged 18 to 75 in good health. Source material: peripheral blood mononuclear cells. The CDR3 protein: CASSYGDRELSGYTF. CDR3 DNA (partial): TGTGCCAGCAGTTATGGGGACAGGGAGTTAAGTGGC. Joined to the reference TRBV5-5 and TRBJ1-2 proteins, this CDR3 gives the full variable domain: DAGVTQSPTHLIKTRGQQVTLRCSPISGHKSVSWYQQVLGQGPQFIFQYYEKEERGRGNFPDRFSARQFPNYSSELNVNALLLGDSALYLCASSYGDRELSGYTFGSGTRLTVV.